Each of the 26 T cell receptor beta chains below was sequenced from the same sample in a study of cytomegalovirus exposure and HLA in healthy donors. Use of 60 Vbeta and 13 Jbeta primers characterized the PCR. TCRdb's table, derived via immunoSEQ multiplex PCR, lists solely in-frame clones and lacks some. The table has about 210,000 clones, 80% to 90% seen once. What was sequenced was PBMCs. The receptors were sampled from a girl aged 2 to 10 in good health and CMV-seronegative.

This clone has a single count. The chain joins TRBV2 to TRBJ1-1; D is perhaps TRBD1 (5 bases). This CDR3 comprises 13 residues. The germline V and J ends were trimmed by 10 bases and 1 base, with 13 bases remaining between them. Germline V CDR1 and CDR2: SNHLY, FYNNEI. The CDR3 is CATLDNANTEAFF. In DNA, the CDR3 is TGTGCCACCCTGGACAATGCGAACACTGAAGCTTTCTTT.

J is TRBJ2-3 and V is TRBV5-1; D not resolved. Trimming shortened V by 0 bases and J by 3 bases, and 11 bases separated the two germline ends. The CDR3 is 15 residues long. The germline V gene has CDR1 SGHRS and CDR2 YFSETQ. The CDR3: CASSLGRFATDTQYF. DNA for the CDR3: TGCGCCAGCAGCTTGGGCCGTTTTGCGACAGATACGCAGTATTTT.

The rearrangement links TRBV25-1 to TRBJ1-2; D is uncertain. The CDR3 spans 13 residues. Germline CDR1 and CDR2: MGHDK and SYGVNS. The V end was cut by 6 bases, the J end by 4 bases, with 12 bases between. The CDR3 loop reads CASRDSGSYGYTF. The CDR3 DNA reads TGTGCCAGCAGGGACTCAGGATCCTATGGCTACACCTTC.

In DNA form, the CDR3 reads TGTGCCAGTAGGGAGCCGGGCTCCTATAATTCACCCCTCCACTTT. Encoded protein: CASREPGSYNSPLHF. The chain recombines TRBV19 with TRBJ1-6; D is undetermined. V was clipped by 6 bases and J by 0 bases, with 9 bases between them. The length of the CDR3 is 15 residues. The V gene's germline CDR1 is LNHDA and CDR2 SQIVND (reference sequence). Together with reference TRBV19 and TRBJ1-6, the CDR3 gives the full variable domain: DGGITQSPKYLFRKEGQNVTLSCEQNLNHDAMYWYRQDPGQGLRLIYYSQIVNDFQKGDIAEGYSVSREKKESFPLTVTSAQKNPTAFYLCASREPGSYNSPLHFGNGTRLTVT.

In DNA form, the CDR3 reads TGTGCCAGCAGCTTAGTGAACAGGCACAATGAGCAGTTCTTC. This translates into CASSLVNRHNEQFF. The chain couples TRBV7-6 to TRBJ2-1, with D perhaps TRBD1 (5 bases). Trimming removed 1 base at V and 5 bases at J, with 9 bases between. The CDR3 runs 14 residues. Germline values: CDR1 SGHVS, CDR2 FNYEAQ.

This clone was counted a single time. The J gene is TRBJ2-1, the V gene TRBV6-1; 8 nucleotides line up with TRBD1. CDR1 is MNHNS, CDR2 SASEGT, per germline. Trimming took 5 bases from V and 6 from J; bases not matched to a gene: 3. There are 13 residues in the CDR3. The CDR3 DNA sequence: TGTGCCAGCAGTTTACAGGGGGTCAATGAGCAGTTCTTC. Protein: CASSLQGVNEQFF.

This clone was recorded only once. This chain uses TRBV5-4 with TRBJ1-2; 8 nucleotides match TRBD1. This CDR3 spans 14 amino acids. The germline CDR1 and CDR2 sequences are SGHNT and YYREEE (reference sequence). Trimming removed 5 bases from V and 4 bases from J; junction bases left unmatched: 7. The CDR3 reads CASRSTGGGYGYTF. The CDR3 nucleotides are TGTGCCAGCAGGTCTACAGGGGGAGGCTATGGCTACACCTTC.

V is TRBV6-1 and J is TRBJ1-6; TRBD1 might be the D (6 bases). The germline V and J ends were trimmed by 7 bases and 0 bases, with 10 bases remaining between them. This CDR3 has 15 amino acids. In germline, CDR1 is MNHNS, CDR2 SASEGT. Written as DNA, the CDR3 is TGTGCCAGCACCCGACAGGTCTCCTATAATTCACCCCTCCACTTT. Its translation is CASTRQVSYNSPLHF.

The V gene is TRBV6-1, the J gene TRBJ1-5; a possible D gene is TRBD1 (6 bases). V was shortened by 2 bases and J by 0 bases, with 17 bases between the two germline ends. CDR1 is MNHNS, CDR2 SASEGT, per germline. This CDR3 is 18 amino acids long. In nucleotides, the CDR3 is TGTGCCAGCAGTGAATTCCCCGGGACAATATATAGCAATCAGCCCCAGCATTTT. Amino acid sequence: CASSEFPGTIYSNQPQHF.

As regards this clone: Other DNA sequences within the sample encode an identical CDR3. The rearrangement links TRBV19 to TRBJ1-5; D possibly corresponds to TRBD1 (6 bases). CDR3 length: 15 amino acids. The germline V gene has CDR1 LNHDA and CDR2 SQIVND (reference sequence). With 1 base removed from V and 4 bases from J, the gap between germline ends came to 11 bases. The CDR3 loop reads CASSIGQGSNQPQHF. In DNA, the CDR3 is TGTGCCAGTAGTATAGGCCAGGGGAGTAATCAGCCCCAGCATTTT.

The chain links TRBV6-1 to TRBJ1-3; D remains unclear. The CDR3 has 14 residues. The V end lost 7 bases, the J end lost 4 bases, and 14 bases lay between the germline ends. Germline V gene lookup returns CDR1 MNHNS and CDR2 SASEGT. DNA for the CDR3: TGTGCCAGCACCGGTCCAGGAATAGGAAACACCATATATTTT. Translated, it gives CASTGPGIGNTIYF.

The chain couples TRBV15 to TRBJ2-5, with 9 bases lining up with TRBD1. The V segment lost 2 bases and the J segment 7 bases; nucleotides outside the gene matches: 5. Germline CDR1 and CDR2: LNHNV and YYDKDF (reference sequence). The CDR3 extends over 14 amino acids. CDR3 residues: CATSRSATGGTQYF. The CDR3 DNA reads TGTGCCACCAGCAGATCGGCGACAGGGGGGACCCAGTACTTC.

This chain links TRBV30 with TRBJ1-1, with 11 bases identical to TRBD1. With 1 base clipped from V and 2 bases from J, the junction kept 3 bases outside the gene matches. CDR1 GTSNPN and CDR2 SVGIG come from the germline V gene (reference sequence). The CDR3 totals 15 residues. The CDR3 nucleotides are TGTGCCTGGAGTGGGGGACAGGGGGGCAACACTGAAGCTTTCTTT. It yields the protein CAWSGGQGGNTEAFF.

DNA for the CDR3: TGCGCCAGCAGACCGGGACCGGGAGTCTACGAGCAGTACTTC. Its protein is CASRPGPGVYEQYF. This chain connects TRBV5-1 to TRBJ2-7; D possibly corresponds to TRBD2 (6 bases). V was shortened by 5 bases and J by 3 bases, with 15 bases between the two germline ends. The CDR3 runs 14 residues. The germline gives CDR1 SGHRS, CDR2 YFSETQ.

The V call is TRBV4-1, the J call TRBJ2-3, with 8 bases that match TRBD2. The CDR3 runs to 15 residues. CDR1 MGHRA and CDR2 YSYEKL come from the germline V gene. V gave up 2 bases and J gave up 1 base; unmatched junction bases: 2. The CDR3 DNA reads TGCGCCAGCAGCCAAATGGGACTAGGCACAGATACGCAGTATTTT. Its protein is CASSQMGLGTDTQYF.

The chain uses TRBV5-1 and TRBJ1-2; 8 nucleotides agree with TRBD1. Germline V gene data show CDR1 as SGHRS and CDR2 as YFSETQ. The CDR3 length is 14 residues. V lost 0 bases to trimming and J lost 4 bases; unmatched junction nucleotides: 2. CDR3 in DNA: TGCGCCAGCAGCTTGGACAGGGGGGTCTATGGCTACACCTTC. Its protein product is CASSLDRGVYGYTF.

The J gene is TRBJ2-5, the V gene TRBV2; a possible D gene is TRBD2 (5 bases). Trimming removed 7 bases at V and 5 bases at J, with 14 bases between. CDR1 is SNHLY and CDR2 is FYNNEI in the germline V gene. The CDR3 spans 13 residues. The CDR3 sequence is CASKGLRGETQYF. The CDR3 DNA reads TGTGCCAGCAAGGGCCTCCGAGGGGAGACCCAGTACTTC.

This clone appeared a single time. The CDR3: CASSLAGGPTGYNEQFF. The CDR3 nucleotides are TGTGCCAGCAGCTTAGCGGGAGGCCCCACCGGCTACAATGAGCAGTTCTTC. This chain joins TRBV11-3 and TRBJ2-1, with 7 nucleotides matching TRBD2. The germline gives CDR1 SGHNT, CDR2 YENEEA. The CDR3 loop spans 17 amino acids. V was clipped by 1 base and J by 3 bases; unmatched bases: 9.

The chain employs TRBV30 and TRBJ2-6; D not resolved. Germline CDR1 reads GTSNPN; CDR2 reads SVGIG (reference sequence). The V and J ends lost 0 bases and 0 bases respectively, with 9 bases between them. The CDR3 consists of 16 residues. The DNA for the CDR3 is TGTGCCTGGAGTGTATTCCCCCGCTCTGGGGCCAACGTCCTGACTTTC. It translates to CAWSVFPRSGANVLTF.

The CDR3 nucleotides read TGTGCCAGCAGCGCTGGGAGGGGGACCTCGATAGATACGCAGTATTTT. Translation gives CASSAGRGTSIDTQYF. The chain recombines TRBV9 with TRBJ2-3, with D maybe TRBD2 (7 bases). V lost 3 bases, J lost 5 bases, and 19 bases lay in between. Germline V gene sequence: CDR1 SGDLS, CDR2 YYNGEE. The CDR3 consists of 16 residues.

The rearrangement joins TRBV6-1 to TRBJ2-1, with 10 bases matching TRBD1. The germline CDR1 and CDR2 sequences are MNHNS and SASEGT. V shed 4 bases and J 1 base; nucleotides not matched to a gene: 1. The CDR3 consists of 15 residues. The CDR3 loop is CASSGQGASYNEQFF. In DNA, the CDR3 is TGTGCCAGCAGTGGACAGGGGGCGTCCTACAATGAGCAGTTCTTC.

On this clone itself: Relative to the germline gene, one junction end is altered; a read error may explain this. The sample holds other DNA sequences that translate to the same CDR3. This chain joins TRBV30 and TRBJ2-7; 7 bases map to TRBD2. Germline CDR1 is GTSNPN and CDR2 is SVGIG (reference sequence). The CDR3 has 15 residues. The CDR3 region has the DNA TGCGCCTGGAGGAGCAGGGAGGGCCGACGGTACGAGCAGTACTTC. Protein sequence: CAWRSREGRRYEQYF.

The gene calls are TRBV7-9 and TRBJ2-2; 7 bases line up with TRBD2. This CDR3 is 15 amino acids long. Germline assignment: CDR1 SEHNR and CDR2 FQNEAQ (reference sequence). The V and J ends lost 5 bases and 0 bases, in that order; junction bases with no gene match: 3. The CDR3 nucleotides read TGTGCCAGCAGCCCTAGCGGACCGAACACCGGGGAGCTGTTTTTT. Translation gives CASSPSGPNTGELFF.

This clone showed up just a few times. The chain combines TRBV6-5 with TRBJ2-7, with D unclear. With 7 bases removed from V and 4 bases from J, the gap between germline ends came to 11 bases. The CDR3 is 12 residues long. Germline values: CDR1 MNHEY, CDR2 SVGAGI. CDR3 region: CASTERGYEQYF. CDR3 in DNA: TGTGCCAGCACCGAACGCGGTTACGAGCAGTACTTC.

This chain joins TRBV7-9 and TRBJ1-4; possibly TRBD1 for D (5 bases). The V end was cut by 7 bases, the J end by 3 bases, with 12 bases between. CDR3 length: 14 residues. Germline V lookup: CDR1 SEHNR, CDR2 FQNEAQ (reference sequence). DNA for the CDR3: TGTGCCAGCACCCCCTCGGGGGCTAATGAAAAACTGTTTTTT. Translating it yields CASTPSGANEKLFF.

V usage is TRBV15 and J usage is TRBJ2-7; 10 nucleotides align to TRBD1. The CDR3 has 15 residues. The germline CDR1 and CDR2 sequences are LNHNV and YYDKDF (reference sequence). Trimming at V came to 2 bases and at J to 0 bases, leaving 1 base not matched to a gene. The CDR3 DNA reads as TGTGCCACCAGCAGAAGGACAGGGGGCTCCTACGAGCAGTACTTC. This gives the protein CATSRRTGGSYEQYF.